The 21 T cell receptor beta chains reported below all come from one sample, sequenced in a study of shared clonotypes between healthy human individuals. Measured with immunoSEQ multiplex PCR; TCRdb has only the in-frame clones, and not every one. The table lists some 1 million clones, 75% of them singletons, with about 1.5% in the top ten. The sample consisted of memory CD4+ T cells sorted from blood. Subset of the sample: CD45RA-negative fraction. These receptors were collected from a man aged 18 to 30 in good health.

Here the CDR3 reads CASTRGDYEQYF. The CDR3 DNA sequence: TGTGCCAGCACCAGGGGGGACTACGAGCAGTACTTC. This chain connects TRBV28 to TRBJ2-7; tentative D call: TRBD1 (7 bases). There are 12 residues in the CDR3. V dropped 7 bases and J dropped 3 bases, with 10 bases sitting between them. The germline V gene encodes CDR1 MDHEN and CDR2 SYDVKM.

This rearrangement joins TRBV19 to TRBJ2-7; possibly TRBD2 for D (5 bases). Germline-derived CDR1 and CDR2 are LNHDA and SQIVND (reference sequence). V shed 3 bases and J shed 6 bases, with 18 bases lying between them. This CDR3 contains 15 residues. The CDR3 DNA is TGTGCCAGTAGTATTGCCCACGGGATCTCATCCGAGCAGTACTTC. Translated: CASSIAHGISSEQYF. Full variable domain (missing parts from reference TRBV19 and TRBJ2-7): DGGITQSPKYLFRKEGQNVTLSCEQNLNHDAMYWYRQDPGQGLRLIYYSQIVNDFQKGDIAEGYSVSREKKESFPLTVTSAQKNPTAFYLCASSIAHGISSEQYFGPGTRLTVT.

Comments on this clone: Within the sample, other DNA sequences also encode this same CDR3. The chain carries TRBV5-1 and TRBJ2-7; tentatively, D is TRBD1 (5 bases). Trimming took off 0 bases at V and 2 bases at J, with 9 bases between the two ends. This CDR3 region has 14 residues. Germline assignment: CDR1 SGHRS and CDR2 YFSETQ. The CDR3 reads CASSLAAGPYEQYF. For the CDR3, the DNA is TGCGCCAGCAGCTTGGCGGCAGGGCCCTACGAGCAGTACTTC.

This clone has more than one count but fewer than ten. This chain uses TRBV7-2 with TRBJ1-2; D gene ambiguous. The CDR3 spans 14 residues. The germline V and J ends were trimmed by 8 bases and 2 bases, with 15 bases remaining between them. Germline V gives CDR1 SGHTA, CDR2 FQGNSA. The CDR3 spells CASSVMLSNYGYTF. Here the CDR3 DNA reads TGTGCCAGCTCCGTCATGTTGTCGAACTATGGCTACACCTTC.

This clone was seen once. The rearrangement links TRBV11-1 to TRBJ2-4, with a tentative D call TRBD1 (5 bases). Trimming took off 5 bases at V and 8 bases at J, with 16 bases between the two ends. This CDR3 contains 14 residues. Germline CDR1 is SGHAT and CDR2 is FQDESV (reference sequence). CDR3 sequence (DNA): TGTGCCAGCAGCCTCCGTTCCCTAGGGGACATTCAGTACTTC. It translates to CASSLRSLGDIQYF. The variable domain in full, with the rest retrieved from reference TRBV11-1 and TRBJ2-4, is EAEVAQSPRYKITEKSQAVAFWCDPISGHATLYWYRQILGQGPELLVQFQDESVVDDSQLPKDRFSAERLKGVDSTLKIQPAELGDSAMYLCASSLRSLGDIQYFGAGTRLSVL.

This clone appeared once. The chain joins TRBV25-1 to TRBJ2-5; 11 positions match TRBD1. The CDR3 contains 17 residues. CDR1 is MGHDK, CDR2 SYGVNS, per germline. Germline trimming cut 3 bases from V and 4 bases from J; bases unmatched to any gene: 10. CDR3 in amino acids: CASSDSGQGELRETQYF. The CDR3 DNA follows: TGTGCCAGCAGTGACTCGGGACAGGGGGAGTTGAGAGAGACCCAGTACTTC.

The V and J genes are TRBV30 and TRBJ1-3; 8 bases agree with TRBD1. Per germline, CDR1 GTSNPN and CDR2 SVGIG (reference sequence). V lost 2 bases to trimming and J lost 0 bases; unmatched junction nucleotides: 3. The CDR3 runs to 15 residues. The DNA of the CDR3 is TGTGCCTGGAGTTTGGGACAGGCCTCTGGAAACACCATATATTTT. Translation: CAWSLGQASGNTIYF.

The chain has TRBV30 and TRBJ1-3, with D tentatively TRBD1 (5 bases). The CDR3 runs 16 residues. Trimming cost V 2 bases and J 0 bases, with 14 bases left between them. Germline-derived CDR1 and CDR2 are GTSNPN and SVGIG (reference sequence). CDR3 bases: TGTGCCTGGAGTTATCAGGGAGTGGGCTCTGGAAACACCATATATTTT. Its translation: CAWSYQGVGSGNTIYF.

The rearrangement joins TRBV25-1 to TRBJ2-5; a weak D match, TRBD1 (5 bases). V lost 4 bases and J 1 base, leaving 10 bases between the germline ends. This CDR3 contains 14 residues. Germline values: CDR1 MGHDK, CDR2 SYGVNS. CDR3 in amino acids: CASSGPTAQETQYF. CDR3 in DNA: TGTGCCAGCAGTGGCCCGACAGCCCAAGAGACCCAGTACTTC.

The sample holds one count of this clone. Here the CDR3 DNA reads TGTGCCAGCAGTTACGGGGAAAAAGGGAATGAGCAGTTCTTC. It specifies CASSYGEKGNEQFF. The genes are TRBV6-6 and TRBJ2-1; D call uncertain. Germline CDR1 MNHNY, CDR2 SVGAGI (reference sequence). The CDR3 loop spans 14 amino acids. V dropped 2 bases and J dropped 7 bases, with 12 bases sitting between them.

The chain recombines TRBV5-5 with TRBJ1-1, with 10 nucleotides matching TRBD1. In germline, CDR1 is SGHKS, CDR2 YYEKEE (reference sequence). CDR3 size: 15 residues. The V segment lost 4 bases and the J segment 2 bases; nucleotides outside the gene matches: 5. The DNA of the CDR3 is TGTGCCAGCAGCAGACGGACAGGGGGAAACACTGAAGCTTTCTTT. Protein: CASSRRTGGNTEAFF.

V usage is TRBV5-1 and J usage is TRBJ1-2; weak D call: TRBD1 (5 bases). Germline V lookup: CDR1 SGHRS, CDR2 YFSETQ. The CDR3 sequence is 13 residues long. V was shortened by 2 bases and J by 8 bases, with 13 bases between the two germline ends. The CDR3 DNA reads TGCGCCAGCAGCTTTGACAGAGCCCAGGGCTACACCTTC. Protein sequence: CASSFDRAQGYTF.

V is TRBV6-5 and J is TRBJ1-1; a weak D match, TRBD1 (5 bases). This CDR3 contains 14 residues. Per germline, CDR1 MNHEY and CDR2 SVGAGI. The germline V and J ends were trimmed by 1 base and 4 bases, with 10 bases remaining between them. This chain's CDR3 is CASSYLSGGTEAFF. In nucleotides, the CDR3 is TGTGCCAGCAGTTACTTGTCCGGGGGCACTGAAGCTTTCTTT.

The gene calls are TRBV7-4 and TRBJ2-1; 13 nucleotides align to TRBD2. The V segment lost 7 bases and the J segment 1 base; nucleotides outside the gene matches: 10. CDR3 length: 18 amino acids. Germline V gene lookup returns CDR1 SGHVT and CDR2 SQSDAQ. The CDR3 here is CASKRGLAGDCSYNEQFF. The CDR3 DNA follows: TGTGCCAGCAAGCGCGGACTAGCGGGAGATTGTTCCTACAATGAGCAGTTCTTC.

The V and J genes are TRBV5-1 and TRBJ1-4; 7 nucleotides align to TRBD1. The CDR3 sequence is 15 residues long. Trimming at V came to 0 bases and at J to 7 bases, leaving 6 bases not matched to a gene. Per germline, CDR1 SGHRS and CDR2 YFSETQ. CDR3 sequence reads: CASSLGPGGTEKLFF. CDR3 in DNA: TGCGCCAGCAGCTTGGGGCCAGGGGGAACTGAAAAACTGTTTTTT. Drawing the rest from reference TRBV5-1 and TRBJ1-4, the complete variable domain is KAGVTQTPRYLIKTRGQQVTLSCSPISGHRSVSWYQQTPGQGLQFLFEYFSETQRNKGNFPGRFSGRQFSNSRSEMNVSTLELGDSALYLCASSLGPGGTEKLFFGSGTQLSVL.

The V gene is TRBV27, the J gene TRBJ1-1; D gene uncertain. Germline CDR1 reads MNHEY; CDR2 reads SMNVEV (reference sequence). The CDR3 totals 14 residues. Trimming stripped 4 bases from V and 0 bases from J, with 9 bases between. In DNA form, the CDR3 reads TGTGCCAGCAGTTGGGGTACCATGAACACTGAAGCTTTCTTT. Its translation is CASSWGTMNTEAFF.

Details on this clone: In the same sample, other DNA sequences code for this CDR3. The gene calls are TRBV5-1 and TRBJ2-1; D possibly matches TRBD1 or TRBD2 (5 bases each). The length of the CDR3 is 14 residues. From germline, CDR1 is SGHRS and CDR2 YFSETQ. Trimming stripped 4 bases from V and 5 bases from J, with 13 bases between. CDR3 bases: TGCGCCAGCAGCCCCGGGACGGTCAACAATGAGCAGTTCTTC. This sequence encodes CASSPGTVNNEQFF. The whole variable domain, remainder taken from reference TRBV5-1 and TRBJ2-1, is KAGVTQTPRYLIKTRGQQVTLSCSPISGHRSVSWYQQTPGQGLQFLFEYFSETQRNKGNFPGRFSGRQFSNSRSEMNVSTLELGDSALYLCASSPGTVNNEQFFGPGTRLTVL.

The chain carries TRBV6-5 and TRBJ1-5; no definite D call. Germline loops: CDR1 MNHEY, CDR2 SVGAGI. This CDR3 is built from 12 residues. The V end lost 0 bases, the J end lost 15 bases, and 12 bases lay between the germline ends. CDR3 loop: CASSYSRRDWHF. The CDR3 DNA sequence: TGTGCCAGCAGTTACTCAAGAAGGGATTGGCATTTT.

The CDR3 here is CASSQEGTGSYEQYF. CDR3 nucleotides: TGCGCCAGCAGCCAAGAGGGGACAGGGTCCTACGAGCAGTACTTC. The genes are TRBV4-1 and TRBJ2-7, with 9 bases lining up with TRBD1. The germline gives CDR1 MGHRA, CDR2 YSYEKL. This CDR3 comprises 15 residues. The V gene end was trimmed by 0 bases and the J gene end by 1 base; junction bases not matched to a gene: 1.

The chain employs TRBV19 and TRBJ1-6, with D possibly TRBD1 on 6 matching bases. The CDR3 totals 13 residues. Germline values: CDR1 LNHDA, CDR2 SQIVND (reference sequence). The V gene lost 9 bases and the J gene lost 14 bases, with 20 bases spanning the gap. CDR3 bases: TGTGCCAGCCCTAGCAGGGGCTATCGGACCCTCCACTTT. Protein sequence: CASPSRGYRTLHF.

This chain links TRBV7-2 with TRBJ2-1; 8 nucleotides agree with TRBD2. The length of the CDR3 is 15 residues. Germline loops: CDR1 SGHTA, CDR2 FQGNSA. The V segment lost 7 bases and the J segment 1 base; nucleotides outside the gene matches: 6. CDR3 sequence: CASIPIAGSYNEQFF. CDR3 nucleotides: TGTGCCAGCATCCCCATAGCGGGATCCTACAATGAGCAGTTCTTC.